This TCR beta chain was sequenced in a study of blood T cell repertoires in COVID-19. Turning to the study itself: Donors in the United States, Italy and Spain gave samples during acute or convalescent COVID-19. In each case, the material was cDNA or gDNA derived from T cells, B-cell-depleted T cells, or PBMCs.

After removal of 2 bases from V and 2 bases from J, the junction contained 4 bases not matched to a gene. The germline gives CDR1 SGHRS, CDR2 YFSETQ. The CDR3 runs 15 residues. The authors' processing: The assay estimated nucleated cells by amplifying reference gene primers. Repertoires were generated with immunoSEQ multiplex PCR, while TCRdb's copy carries only in-frame clones and drops some. The D gene and trimming were derived from the DNA, and the V and J assignments and clone size from that table. Of roughly 500,000 clones in the sample, 80% to 90% were seen once. The J gene is TRBJ2-7, the V gene TRBV5-1; the match to TRBD2 covers 10 bases. This receptor was obtained from a human donor in a cohort sampled during active COVID-19. Specimen: peripheral blood. DNA of the CDR3: TGCGCCAGCAGCTTTCAGCGGGAGGGCCCCTACGAGCAGTACTTC. Translation gives CASSFQREGPYEQYF.